One and the same sample provided the 15 T cell receptor beta chains below, sequenced in a study of a mutant IDH1 vaccine in newly diagnosed glioma. Time point described: baseline, week 1 (first vaccination visit). As for treatment: pre-vaccination baseline after standard-of-care therapy. The repertoire was sequenced with immunoSEQ multiplex PCR; TCRdb's copy has only in-frame clones and lacks some. Counted here are 70,000 or so clones, around 83% occurring once; the ten biggest clones make up about 4.5%. The input for sequencing was peripheral blood mononuclear cells (PBMCs), taken from a glioma patient treated with radiotherapy, temozolomide or both. These receptors were obtained from a woman between 18 and 29 years old with glioma. Some clones in this sample may be carry-over from other donors' samples.

This clone has only a few counts. V is TRBV19 and J is TRBJ2-7, with D maybe TRBD2 (6 bases). The CDR3 is 13 amino acids. From germline, CDR1 is LNHDA and CDR2 SQIVND (reference sequence). The V gene lost 5 bases and the J gene lost 1 base, with 9 bases spanning the gap. CDR3 sequence (DNA): TGTGCCAGTAGTGCGGGACTGTCCTACGAGCAGTACTTC. Translated: CASSAGLSYEQYF. Full variable domain (missing parts from reference TRBV19 and TRBJ2-7): DGGITQSPKYLFRKEGQNVTLSCEQNLNHDAMYWYRQDPGQGLRLIYYSQIVNDFQKGDIAEGYSVSREKKESFPLTVTSAQKNPTAFYLCASSAGLSYEQYFGPGTRLTVT.

V is TRBV5-1 and J is TRBJ2-3, with D possibly being TRBD1 (6 bases). In germline, CDR1 is SGHRS, CDR2 YFSETQ. The length of the CDR3 is 15 residues. Deletions cut 3 bases from V and 0 bases from J, with 11 bases between. The CDR3 bases are TGCGCCAGCAGCTCACTAACAGGGAGCACAGATACGCAGTATTTT. It yields the protein CASSSLTGSTDTQYF. The full variable domain, completed using reference TRBV5-1 and TRBJ2-3, is KAGVTQTPRYLIKTRGQQVTLSCSPISGHRSVSWYQQTPGQGLQFLFEYFSETQRNKGNFPGRFSGRQFSNSRSEMNVSTLELGDSALYLCASSSLTGSTDTQYFGPGTRLTVL.

The chain links TRBV6-1 to TRBJ1-3, with 9 bases that match TRBD1. Germline lookup yields CDR1 MNHNS and CDR2 SASEGT. J was trimmed by 5 bases and V by 0 bases; bases with no gene match: 8. The CDR3 runs 17 residues. The CDR3 nucleotides are TGTGCCAGCAGTGAAGCGTGGGGACAGGGCTCGAGAAACACCATATATTTT. Translated, it gives CASSEAWGQGSRNTIYF.

The chain combines TRBV19 with TRBJ1-6; TRBD1 is a possible D gene (5 bases). The CDR3 runs 17 residues. In germline, CDR1 is LNHDA, CDR2 SQIVND (reference sequence). V shed 4 bases and J shed 0 bases, with 13 bases lying between them. The CDR3 spells CASSTGDLSSYNSPLHF. CDR3 bases: TGTGCCAGTAGTACCGGGGACTTGAGCTCCTATAATTCACCCCTCCACTTT.

The chain links TRBV30 to TRBJ1-5, with D tentatively TRBD1 (5 bases). Germline values: CDR1 GTSNPN, CDR2 SVGIG (reference sequence). The CDR3 consists of 13 residues. V was cut by 7 bases and J by 2 bases, with 12 bases left in between. This CDR3 reads CASRGRGNQPQHF. The CDR3 region has the DNA TGTGCCTCCCGAGGCAGGGGCAATCAGCCCCAGCATTTT.

This clone has just one count. The CDR3 region is CASSPVNSGSYEQYF. Written as DNA, the CDR3 is TGCGCCAGCAGCCCCGTGAATAGCGGTTCCTACGAGCAGTACTTC. The chain joins TRBV5-1 to TRBJ2-7; tentative D call: TRBD2 (6 bases). Germline V gene data show CDR1 as SGHRS and CDR2 as YFSETQ. V was clipped by 4 bases and J by 1 base, with 15 bases between them. This CDR3 comprises 15 residues.

The gene calls are TRBV5-6 and TRBJ2-7, with 11 bases matching TRBD2. Germline V CDR1 and CDR2: SGHDT, YYEEEE. V trimming: 1 base; J trimming: 3 bases; junction bases outside the gene matches: 9. The CDR3 length is 17 residues. The CDR3 loop is CASSLTRRLAGGYEQYF. As DNA, the CDR3 is TGTGCCAGCAGCTTGACGAGGCGTCTAGCGGGAGGCTACGAGCAGTACTTC.

This sequence joins TRBV6-1 and TRBJ2-7; 10 positions match TRBD1. The V gene's germline CDR1 is MNHNS and CDR2 SASEGT. Trimming removed 6 bases from V and 7 bases from J; junction bases left unmatched: 9. The CDR3 totals 14 residues. CDR3 amino acids: CASRTGTGVDEQYF. DNA of the CDR3: TGTGCCAGCAGGACCGGGACAGGGGTTGATGAGCAGTACTTC.

The chain recombines TRBV6-5 with TRBJ2-7; tentatively, D is TRBD1 (5 bases). V gave up 5 bases and J gave up 2 bases, with 10 bases separating them. CDR1 and CDR2 (germline): MNHEY, SVGAGI. The CDR3 covers 13 residues. The CDR3 nucleotides are TGTGCCAGCAGTGAAGGGGTACCCTACGAGCAGTACTTC. As protein: CASSEGVPYEQYF.

CDR3 nucleotides: TGTGCCAGTAGTATCACGGACAGGACCTCCGAGCAGTACTTC. It translates to CASSITDRTSEQYF. V is TRBV19 and J is TRBJ2-7, with TRBD1 matching 7 bases. Germline trimming cut 3 bases from V and 6 bases from J; bases unmatched to any gene: 8. CDR3 length: 14 amino acids. Germline CDR1 LNHDA, CDR2 SQIVND (reference sequence).

The rearrangement links TRBV7-2 to TRBJ2-1; D is uncertain. CDR3 length: 14 residues. V lost 5 bases to trimming and J lost 3 bases, with 11 bases between them. Per the germline V gene, CDR1 is SGHTA and CDR2 is FQGNSA. CDR3 coding DNA: TGTGCCAGCAGCCCGCGCCTCAACTACAATGAGCAGTTCTTC. Its protein product is CASSPRLNYNEQFF.

This chain connects TRBV4-1 to TRBJ1-2, with D tentatively TRBD1 (5 bases). This CDR3 spans 16 amino acids. Trimming left V 0 bases short and J 2 bases short, with 13 bases between. Germline V gives CDR1 MGHRA, CDR2 YSYEKL. The CDR3 region has the DNA TGCGCCAGCAGCCAAGAAATAGGGGCCTACAACTATGGCTACACCTTC. Translation: CASSQEIGAYNYGYTF.

V is TRBV6-6 and J is TRBJ2-7; 9 positions match TRBD2. The germline gives CDR1 MNHNY, CDR2 SVGAGI (reference sequence). With V trimmed by 2 bases and J by 5 bases, 7 bases remained unmatched. This CDR3 is 15 amino acids long. In DNA form, the CDR3 reads TGTGCCAGCAGTTACACGGCGGGAGGGCCCGACGAGCAGTACTTC. Translating gives CASSYTAGGPDEQYF.

The chain carries TRBV5-6 and TRBJ2-3; D is perhaps TRBD2 (6 bases). Trimming cost V 4 bases and J 0 bases, with 6 bases left between them. Germline V gives CDR1 SGHDT, CDR2 YYEEEE. This CDR3 is built from 13 residues. Here the CDR3 reads CASSGTSTDTQYF. The CDR3 nucleotides read TGTGCCAGCAGCGGGACTAGCACAGATACGCAGTATTTT.

This chain connects TRBV5-1 to TRBJ2-7; TRBD1 is a possible D gene (6 bases). Per the germline V gene, CDR1 is SGHRS and CDR2 is YFSETQ. V lost 2 bases and J 3 bases, leaving 18 bases between the germline ends. The CDR3 has 16 amino acids. The CDR3 region is CASSLITGTRGYEQYF. The CDR3 DNA reads as TGCGCCAGCAGCTTAATTACCGGGACAAGAGGCTACGAGCAGTACTTC.